This TCR beta chain emerged from a study of shared clonotypes between healthy human individuals. Unmatched junction bases numbered 11, after V lost 6 bases and J lost 1 base. The CDR3 consists of 16 residues. Looked up from germline, CDR1 is SQVTM and CDR2 is ANQGSEA. Template for every sorted-subset replicate PCR totaled about 0.2 ug DNA, roughly 30,000 T cell genomes. The data were produced by immunoSEQ multiplex PCR, yet TCRdb's version contains in-frame clones alone and is incomplete. Among about 2 million clones, about 95% were seen once, and the ten largest hold under 1.5%. Terminally differentiated effector memory CD45RA+ cells were left out of the naive CD8 fraction, which was CD45RO-negative and positively selected for CCR7.

What was sequenced was naive CD8+ T cells sorted from blood. The rearrangement links TRBV29-1 to TRBJ2-1; the match to TRBD2 covers 8 bases. The TCR was taken from a man between 18 and 35 years old in good health. This CDR3 is CSVYPTSVGSYNEQFF. DNA for the CDR3: TGCAGCGTGTACCCGACTAGCGTTGGATCCTACAATGAGCAGTTCTTC.